This T cell receptor (beta chain) was found in a study of CXCR3-negative and CXCR3-positive naive CD8 T cells. Whole-study findings and limits: High diversity, comparable across both naive subsets, contrasted with much lower diversity in memory CD8+ cells. More hydrophobic TRB CDR3s were found in CXCR3-positive naive cells than in CXCR3-negative naive cells. Similar TRBV-TRBJ gene usage was seen in naive CXCR3-negative and CXCR3-positive cells, but not in memory cells. Cryopreserved cells showed partially decreased CXCR3 expression, and most assays used fresh PBMCs.

Germline CDR1 and CDR2: KGHSH and LQKENI. The CDR3 extends over 14 amino acids. TRB cDNA libraries were made by UMI-labeled 5' RACE. No DNA is given; TCRdb re-called the 5' RACE reads and lists each CDR3 protein once. Its clone listing holds about 5,000 distinct CDR3 sequences. With more than 250,000 cells each, the CD8+ T cell subsets were individually sorted in triplicate. Note on this clonotype: Its antigen is still unknown.

The chain carries TRBV18 and TRBJ2-1; TCRdb outputs TRBD1, but without DNA this stays unchecked. The sequence derives from a human donor in good health. Some clones in this sample may be carry-over from other donors' samples. The sequencing sample was made of naive CXCR3+ CD8+ T cells from blood. Stated subset: CD45RO-CCR7+CD27+CD95- naive CD8+ T cells expressing CXCR3 (TNR3+). CDR3 amino acids: CASSPGQGLNEQFF. Combining the CDR3 with reference TRBV18 and TRBJ2-1 gives the whole variable domain NAGVMQNPRHLVRRRGQEARLRCSPMKGHSHVYWYRQLPEEGLKFMVYLQKENIIDESGMPKERFSAEFPKEGPSILRIQQVVRGDSAAYFCASSPGQGLNEQFFGPGTRLTVL.